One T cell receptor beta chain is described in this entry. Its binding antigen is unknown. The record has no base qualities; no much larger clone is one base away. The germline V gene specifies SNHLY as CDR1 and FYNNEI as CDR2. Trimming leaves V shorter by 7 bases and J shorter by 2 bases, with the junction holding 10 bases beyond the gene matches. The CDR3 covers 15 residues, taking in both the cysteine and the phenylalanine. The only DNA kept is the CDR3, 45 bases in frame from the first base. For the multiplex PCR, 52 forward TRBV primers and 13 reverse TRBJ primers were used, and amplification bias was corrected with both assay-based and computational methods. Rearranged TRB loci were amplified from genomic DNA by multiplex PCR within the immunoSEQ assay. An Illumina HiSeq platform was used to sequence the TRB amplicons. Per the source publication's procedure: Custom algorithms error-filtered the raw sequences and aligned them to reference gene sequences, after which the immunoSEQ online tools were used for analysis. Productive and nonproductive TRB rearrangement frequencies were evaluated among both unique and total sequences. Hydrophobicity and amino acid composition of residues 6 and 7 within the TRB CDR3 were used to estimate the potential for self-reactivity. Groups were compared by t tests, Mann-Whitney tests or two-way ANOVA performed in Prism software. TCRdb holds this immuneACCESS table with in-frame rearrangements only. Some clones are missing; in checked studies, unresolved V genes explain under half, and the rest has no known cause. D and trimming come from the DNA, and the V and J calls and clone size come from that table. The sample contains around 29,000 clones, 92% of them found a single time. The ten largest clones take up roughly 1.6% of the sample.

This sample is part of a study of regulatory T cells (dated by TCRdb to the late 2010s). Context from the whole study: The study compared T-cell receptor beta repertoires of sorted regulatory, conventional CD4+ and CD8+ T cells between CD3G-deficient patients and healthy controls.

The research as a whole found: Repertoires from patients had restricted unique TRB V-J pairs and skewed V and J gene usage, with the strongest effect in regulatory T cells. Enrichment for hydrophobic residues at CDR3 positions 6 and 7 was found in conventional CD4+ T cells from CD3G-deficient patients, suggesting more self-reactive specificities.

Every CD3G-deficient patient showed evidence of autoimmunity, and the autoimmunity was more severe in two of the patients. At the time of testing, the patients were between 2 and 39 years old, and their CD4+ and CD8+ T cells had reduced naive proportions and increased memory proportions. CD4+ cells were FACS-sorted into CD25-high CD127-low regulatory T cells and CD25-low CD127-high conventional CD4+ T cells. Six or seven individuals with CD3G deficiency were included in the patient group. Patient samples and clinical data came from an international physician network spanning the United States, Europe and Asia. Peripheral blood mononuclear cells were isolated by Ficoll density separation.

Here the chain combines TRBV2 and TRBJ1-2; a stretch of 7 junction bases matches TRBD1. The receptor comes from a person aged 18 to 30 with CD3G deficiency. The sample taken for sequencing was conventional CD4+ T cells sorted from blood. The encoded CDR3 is CASTRQADRNYGYTF. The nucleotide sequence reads TGTGCCAGCACCCGCCAGGCGGACAGGAACTATGGCTACACCTTC. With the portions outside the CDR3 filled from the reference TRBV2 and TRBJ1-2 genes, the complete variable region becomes EPEVTQTPSHQVTQMGQEVILRCVPISNHLYFYWYRQILGQKVEFLVSFYNNEISEKSEIFDDQFSVERPDGSNFTLKIRSTKLEDSAMYFCASTRQADRNYGYTFGSGTRLTVV.